This T cell receptor (beta chain) was obtained from a study of blood T cells in healthy people across ages. Germline-derived CDR1 and CDR2 are DFQATT and SNEGSKA (reference sequence). V shed 0 bases and J 0 bases; nucleotides not matched to a gene: 7. The CDR3 loop spans 17 amino acids. Together with a sample-barcoded 5' primer, a J-beta primer mix was included in a second PCR lasting roughly 6 to 12 cycles. MiXCR, run by TCRdb on the 5' RACE reads, gives a single entry per CDR3 protein. Among more than 450,000 distinct CDR3 sequences listed, about 25% were seen once. These data were also filed under a second study, of T cells of mothers and their children. That study reports: At a rate of approximately 1.5 ug per 15 ul, cDNA synthesis received all of the extracted RNA.

This chain joins TRBV20-1 and TRBJ2-2; 7 bases are shared with TRBD2. Sequencing was carried out using blood. The receptor comes from a boy aged 2 to 10 in good health. The CDR3 is CSARDPAGLANTGELFF. CDR3 DNA sequence: TGCAGTGCTAGAGACCCTGCCGGACTAGCGAACACCGGGGAGCTGTTTTTT.